This T cell receptor beta chain emerged from a study of cytomegalovirus exposure and HLA in healthy donors (dated by TCRdb to about 2017). As for the study more broadly: An earlier analysis of fewer than 750 of the donors reported approximately 280 Gb of sequence data and 117 million unique TCR beta sequences obtained from about 170 million T cells. About 320 gigabases of sequencing data and approximately 84 million unique TCR sequences were included in an early release covering 550 to 650 HLA-typed donors. The genetic ancestry cluster associated with self-reported Caucasian donors included 81% of the 300 to 400 genotyped donors. The study aimed to test whether signatures of past pathogen exposure could be identified by cataloging public T cell receptors. The study profiled the T cell repertoires of 500 to 800 subjects by immunosequencing and related them to cytomegalovirus serostatus. In addition to the first cohort of roughly 670 subjects, a separate validation cohort of some 120 different subjects was used. To predict cytomegalovirus infection status, the study brought together high-throughput TCR immunosequencing, statistical association of individual TCRs with disease status, and machine learning. A later analysis re-analyzed previously published TCR beta repertoires from several hundred donors and added high-resolution HLA genotyping to study TCR occurrence patterns. The later analysis used no new phenotypic data to find candidate immune exposures, relying instead on TCR beta sequences and their occurrence across donors. In an earlier analysis of 550 to 700 of the donors, high-throughput TCR beta sequencing was used to judge whether each TCR beta V gene segment behaved as functional or pseudogenic. Donor age, sex, ethnicity and CMV serostatus were compiled together with the repertoire data. A later genetic analysis took genome-wide SNP genotypes for about 55% of the roughly 700 donors and used that subset as a discovery cohort. All discovery cohort repertoires had been generated on a single sequencing platform. HLA typing covered class I and class II loci at four-digit resolution. The number of donors typed differed by locus, with about 629-630 for A, B, C, DRB1 and DQB1, 522 for DQA1, 606 for DPA1, and around 450 for DPB1. Four or five DR-DQ haplotypes were handled as single units for association and clustering because linkage in the cohort was strong. On average, around 200,000 unique TCR beta nucleotide sequences were sequenced per donor among 398 genotyped donors of the cohort, with 15% to 20% of those sequences being non-productive.

In total, around 600 healthy bone marrow donors made up the cohort. At the time of sampling, every cohort member was nominally healthy, though immune exposures that went unrecorded were likely present. The donor tested CMV seronegative and was one of the 352 seronegative cohort members. A peripheral blood sample was provided by each donor, and peripheral blood mononuclear cells were used for TCR beta sequencing. Genomic DNA was extracted from the blood cell samples with the Qiagen DNeasy Blood Extraction Kit. The library was produced with the immunoSEQ multiplex PCR assay. For the multiplex PCR, a mixture combining 60 forward primers for TCR Vbeta segments and 13 reverse primers for TCR Jbeta segments was used. The CDR3 region of rearranged TCR beta genes was amplified from genomic DNA by a multiplex PCR assay. On the Illumina HiSeq System, the amplified TCR beta libraries were sequenced as 87-base-pair reads. The paper's processing steps were these. A later analysis tallied tens of millions of unique TCR beta chains across the 666 repertoires, and about 10 million of those chains were shared by two or more donors. A nearest-neighbor algorithm error-corrected the raw reads and collapsed the reads into unique sequences, merging closely related sequences to remove PCR and sequencing errors. To assign V, D and J gene segments, CDR3 sequences were aligned to IMGT reference sequences. Each retained sequence needed at least a six-nucleotide match to both a V gene segment and a J gene segment. A rearrangement was called productive if the CDR3 had no stop codons and remained in frame with V and J, and every other rearrangement was called non-productive. Following IMGT convention, CDR3 was defined as the stretch from the second conserved V-encoded cysteine to the conserved J-encoded phenylalanine. The earlier analysis of some 600 of the donors excluded sequences that lacked an unambiguous match to a single V gene segment. In an earlier analysis of around 600 of the donors, V segments were called functional above 56.7% productive rearrangements and were called segregating when the between-donor standard deviation exceeded 5%. A statistical classification framework was built to diagnose cytomegalovirus status from the catalog of TCR beta chain sequences. V and J gene assignment, in a later analysis, came from comparing TCR nucleotide sequences with IMGT/GENE-DB human TR gene sequences. A later analysis assigned CDR3 sequences and most-parsimonious VDJ recombination scenarios with the TCRdist pipeline. In a later analysis, each TCR beta chain was defined by its CDR3 amino acid sequence together with its V-gene family, and reads without a unique V-gene family were excluded. In a later analysis, approximately 640 highly shared, low-generation-probability nucleotide sequences were removed to address suspected cross-contamination and a sequencing artifact. In a later analysis, a clonal expansion index was calculated for each public chain from normalized within-repertoire ranks of inferred template counts. Generation probabilities in a later analysis came from a VDJ recombination model fitted to out-of-frame rearrangements, and those results were checked against IGoR. In a later analysis, TCR-TCR, TCR-HLA and TCR-CMV co-occurrence was scored with hypergeometric tests, and a repertoire-size bias correction was applied to TCR pairs. In a later analysis, false discovery rates were estimated by permuting HLA or CMV assignments 20 times. A later analysis grouped co-occurring TCRs with DBSCAN, adding TCRdist sequence similarity when clustering within HLA-allele-positive subsets. For co-occurrence clustering, repertoires with fewer than 30,000 or more than 120,000 public chains were excluded, along with a handful of repertoires with anomalous nucleotide sharing. Not all clones reach the TCRdb copy of this immuneACCESS table, which keeps in-frame sequences only. Checked studies attribute under half of the gap to unresolved V genes and leave the rest unexplained. The V and J calls and clone size come from that table; D and trimming were worked out from the DNA. For this sample the table gives about 210,000 clones, of which over 75% were detected only once. The ten largest make up about 2% of the sample.

In regard to this clone: Its antigen specificity is not known. No per-base quality is available; no much larger clone lies one base away.

Overall study outcomes, separate from this receptor: In a later analysis, HLA-associated TCR beta chains showed more clonal expansion and lower generation probabilities than non-associated chains that were equally common. For the cohort, immune exposure information was limited to CMV serostatus. Compared with the roughly 670-donor mean, donors in an Asian-associated ancestry cluster had fewer N-insertions in productive TCRs, according to a later genetic analysis. Several of the top co-occurrence clusters appeared to be linked to parvovirus B19, influenza, CMV and Epstein-Barr virus, according to a later analysis. Because counts were too low, around 17 rarely observed V segments, including chromosome 9 orphons, were left out of the earlier analysis of over 550 of the donors. It was suggested by the authors that the approach could potentially be generalized to other disease states and immunological phenotypes. The classifier was reported to diagnose cytomegalovirus status with high specificity and sensitivity in both the original and validation cohorts. Linkage disequilibrium might explain the correlated functional status among segregating V segments, but an unknown experimental factor could not be ruled out. A later genetic analysis associated a missense DCLRE1C variant with V-gene and J-gene trimming of TCR beta chains, and an independent cohort replicated the association. In a later analysis, 16,951 TCR beta sequences were associated with specific HLA alleles at a false discovery rate of 0.05. Roughly uniform sequencing depth across donors was assumed in presence/absence analyses, although this assumption may not hold. In a later analysis, TCR association rates were found to vary across HLA loci, with the most associated TCRs seen for DRB1 alleles and the fewest for HLA-C alleles. A later analysis found that most CMV-associated TCR beta chains appeared HLA-restricted, with HLA associations seemingly driven largely by CMV exposure. An earlier analysis of 450 to 750 of the donors showed that most TCR beta V segments appeared in productive rearrangements either about 87% or about 30% of the time, which broadly matched IMGT annotations. In vitro tests confirmed that a few of the cytomegalovirus-associated TCR beta chains recognize cytomegalovirus antigens. Most TCR sequences were seen in very few donors, while some public TCRs were found in many individuals. This cohort had only TCR beta chains sequenced, and the lack of alpha or paired-chain data limited which features could be detected. A further reported finding was that TCR beta sequences accurately predicted the HLA-A and HLA-B alleles for most subjects in the first cohort. Because some donors lacked HLA typing at each locus, the association tests relied only on the typed subset. Because the 87-base-pair reads could not distinguish some IMGT-functional V segments, including TRBV6-2 and TRBV6-3, those segments were excluded. A cluster of highly shared sequence variants was judged likely to be a technical artifact of the sequencing pipeline. The study listed approximately 160 TCR beta chains as associated with cytomegalovirus. When HLA alleles, especially DR and DQ, strongly co-occurred, TCR associations were difficult to assign to individual alleles.

Its CDR3 holds 14 amino acids, cysteine through phenylalanine. Just CDR3 DNA is preserved here, 42 bases in frame from base 1. The germline V end is reduced by 4 bases and the J end by 1 base; junction bases left unmatched: 0. According to the germline V gene (reference sequence), CDR1 reads SEHNR and CDR2 reads FQNEAQ. This TCR was sampled from a male donor in good health and CMV-seronegative. The sequenced sample was PBMCs. The rearrangement combines TRBV7-9 with TRBJ1-1; 10 bases in the junction line up with TRBD1. The CDR3 reads CASSWDRGNTEAFF. The nucleotide sequence reads TGTGCCAGCAGCTGGGACAGGGGGAACACTGAAGCTTTCTTT.